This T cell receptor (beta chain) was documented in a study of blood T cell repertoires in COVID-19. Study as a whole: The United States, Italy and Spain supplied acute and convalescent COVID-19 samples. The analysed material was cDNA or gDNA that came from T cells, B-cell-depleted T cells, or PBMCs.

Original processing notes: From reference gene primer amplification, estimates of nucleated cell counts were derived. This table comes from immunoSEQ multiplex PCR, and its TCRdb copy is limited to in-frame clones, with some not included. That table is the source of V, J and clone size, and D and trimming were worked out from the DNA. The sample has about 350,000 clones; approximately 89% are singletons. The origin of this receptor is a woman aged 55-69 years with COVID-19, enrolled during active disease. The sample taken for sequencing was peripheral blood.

CDR3 amino acids: CASSYRQGPNQPQHF. In nucleotides, the CDR3 is TGTGCCAGCAGTTACCGACAGGGCCCGAATCAGCCCCAGCATTTT. The V and J genes are TRBV27 and TRBJ1-5, with 7 positions matching TRBD1. Germline V gene lookup returns CDR1 MNHEY and CDR2 SMNVEV (reference sequence). With V trimmed by 4 bases and J by 4 bases, 7 bases remained unmatched. The CDR3 has 15 amino acids.